The clone carrying this T cell receptor (beta chain) showed up just once. This entry belongs to a study of blood T cell repertoires in COVID-19. For the study at large: The United States, Italy and Spain supplied acute and convalescent COVID-19 samples. T cells, B-cell-depleted T cells, or PBMCs supplied cDNA or gDNA.

Participants spanned ages about 18 to 90 years and resided in 24 US areas. Produced via immunoSEQ multiplex PCR; TCRdb's table is partial and in-frame only. Of about 180,000 clones listed, roughly nine tenths are singletons. The TCR comes from a woman between 40 and 55 years old with acute COVID-19. Sequenced material: PBMCs or T cells enriched from blood (not recorded which).

The CDR3 sequence is CASSIVPGQGAYEQYF. Written as DNA, the CDR3 is TGTGCCAGTAGTATAGTCCCGGGACAGGGGGCCTACGAGCAGTACTTC. V is TRBV19 and J is TRBJ2-7, with 11 nucleotides matching TRBD1. Germline V lookup: CDR1 LNHDA, CDR2 SQIVND (reference sequence). Trimming took 1 base from V and 2 from J; bases not matched to a gene: 4. The CDR3 has 16 residues.